This TCR beta chain stems from a study of cytomegalovirus exposure and HLA in healthy donors. Study results and limitations: An Asian-associated ancestry cluster reportedly showed fewer N-insertions than the roughly 670-donor mean in a later analysis.

The CDR3 consists of 14 residues. The germline CDR1 and CDR2 sequences are SGDLS and YYNGEE. V was pared by 4 bases and J by 5 bases, with 7 bases of the junction left unmatched. In regard to this clone: Its antigen is unidentified.

Both 60 Vbeta primers and 13 Jbeta primers went into the PCR. TCRdb's table, derived via immunoSEQ multiplex PCR, lists solely in-frame clones and lacks some. This table holds 200,000 to 250,000 clones, roughly 80% found once. The sample was PBMCs. The clonotype was recovered from a male donor in good health and CMV-seronegative. This chain links TRBV9 with TRBJ2-5; 8 nucleotides match TRBD2. In DNA form, the CDR3 reads TGTGCCAGCAGCCCTCGGGGGGGGCGGGAGACCCAGTACTTC. This gives the protein CASSPRGGRETQYF.